The 28 T cell receptor beta chains below all came from one sample that was sequenced in a study of CD8 T cells in Susac syndrome. RNA, at about 0.5 to 1 ug, was reverse transcribed with random hexamers. TCRdb re-analysed the immunoSEQ multiplex PCR reads in MiXCR, keeping a single row per CDR3 protein. The sample holds around 200,000 distinct CDR3 sequences, approximately 95% seen once. The sample consisted of CD8+ T cells from PBMCs. The receptors were sampled from a human donor with Susac syndrome.

The V gene is TRBV7-9, the J gene TRBJ1-2; D is unresolved. CDR1 and CDR2 from the germline V gene are SEHNR and FQNEAQ (reference sequence). This CDR3 contains 14 residues. V lost 1 base and J 4 bases, leaving 10 bases between the germline ends. The CDR3 region has the DNA TGTGCCAGCAGCTTAGAGACCGTGAGCTATGGCTACACCTTC. Protein sequence: CASSLETVSYGYTF.

This clonotype was recorded only once. This chain connects TRBV28 to TRBJ2-3; 10 bases fit TRBD2. The CDR3 has 16 amino acids. J lost 5 bases, V lost 6 bases, and 11 bases had no gene match. CDR1 is MDHEN and CDR2 is SYDVKM in the germline V gene. The CDR3 loop reads CASRRQLAGRIDTQYF. CDR3 nucleotides: TGTGCCAGCAGGCGGCAACTAGCGGGAAGGATAGATACGCAGTATTTT.

The chain links TRBV29-1 to TRBJ2-1; weak D call: TRBD2 (6 bases). The V end lost 3 bases, the J end lost 10 bases, and 16 bases lay between the germline ends. This CDR3 spans 13 amino acids. Germline lookup yields CDR1 SQVTM and CDR2 ANQGSEA. CDR3 sequence (DNA): TGCAGCGTTGAGCGGGGCTCGGGCCGCGAGCAGTTCTTC. This gives the protein CSVERGSGREQFF.

V is TRBV7-9 and J is TRBJ2-2; D is uncertain. This CDR3 spans 15 amino acids. V shed 2 bases and J shed 8 bases, with 15 bases lying between them. The germline gives CDR1 SEHNR, CDR2 FQNEAQ (reference sequence). This chain's CDR3 is CASSLPPQDPGELFF. The CDR3 DNA reads TGTGCCAGCAGCTTACCGCCGCAAGACCCTGGGGAGCTGTTTTTT.

J is TRBJ2-7 and V is TRBV12-3 or TRBV12-4, with unresolved D. V was shortened by 6 bases and J by 9 bases, with 18 bases between the two germline ends. The CDR3 runs 13 residues. CDR3 loop: CASSLPEGVTQYF. The CDR3 DNA sequence: TGTGCCAGCAGCCTCCCTGAAGGTGTAACGCAGTACTTC.

This clonotype was seen a single time. The rearrangement joins TRBV12-3 or TRBV12-4 to TRBJ1-5; 7 positions match TRBD1. The CDR3 has 15 amino acids. V was clipped by 6 bases and J by 6 bases; unmatched bases: 11. The CDR3 region is CASRKGTARGQPQHF. The CDR3 region has the DNA TGTGCCAGCAGAAAAGGGACAGCTCGGGGTCAGCCCCAGCATTTT.

This chain links TRBV5-4 with TRBJ2-2; weak D call: TRBD2 (5 bases). Trimming shortened V by 4 bases and J by 5 bases, and 15 bases separated the two germline ends. The CDR3 length is 15 residues. The V gene's germline CDR1 is SGHNT and CDR2 YYREEE (reference sequence). CDR3 region: CASSPDWSGTGELFF. In DNA form, the CDR3 reads TGTGCCAGCAGCCCGGACTGGAGTGGGACCGGGGAGCTGTTTTTT.

This chain links TRBV9 with TRBJ1-5, with D hard to call. The CDR3 loop spans 15 amino acids. Per the germline V gene, CDR1 is SGDLS and CDR2 is YYNGEE. V lost 0 bases and J 0 bases, leaving 7 bases between the germline ends. The chain's CDR3 is CASSVGRNSNQPQHF. DNA for the CDR3: TGTGCCAGCAGCGTAGGCAGGAATAGCAATCAGCCCCAGCATTTT.

Only one count was recorded for this clonotype. The V call is TRBV6-6, the J call TRBJ1-1; tentatively, D is TRBD1 (5 bases). Deletions cut 8 bases from V and 6 bases from J, with 13 bases between. This CDR3 spans 12 amino acids. Germline CDR1 is MNHNY and CDR2 is SVGAGI (reference sequence). DNA for the CDR3: TGTGCCAGCTGTGACAGCAGGGCTGAAGCTTTCTTT. The encoded protein is CASCDSRAEAFF.

The V call is TRBV28, the J call TRBJ2-2; no definite D call. The germline CDR1 and CDR2 sequences are MDHEN and SYDVKM. Between the trimmed V and J ends, which lost 3 bases and 4 bases, there was a span of 6 bases. The CDR3 loop spans 13 amino acids. CDR3 protein: CASSFRLTGELFF. CDR3 sequence (DNA): TGTGCCAGCAGTTTTCGACTCACCGGGGAGCTGTTTTTT.

As DNA, the CDR3 is TGTGCCAGCAGTTTGGGGAAGCCAGGGGCATCTGAAGCTTTCTTT. Its protein product is CASSLGKPGASEAFF. The gene calls are TRBV12-3 or TRBV12-4 and TRBJ1-1, with a possible D match to TRBD1 (6 bases). With 3 bases removed from V and 6 bases from J, the gap between germline ends came to 17 bases. The CDR3 is made up of 15 amino acids.

The chain has TRBV28 and TRBJ1-1; 7 positions match TRBD1. The CDR3 has 14 residues. V shed 3 bases, J shed 5 bases, and the junction held 6 bases outside the gene matches. Germline lookup yields CDR1 MDHEN and CDR2 SYDVKM. CDR3 DNA sequence: TGTGCCAGCAGTTTTGTACAGGGGATTACTGAAGCTTTCTTT. Its protein product is CASSFVQGITEAFF.

V is TRBV5-1 and J is TRBJ2-7; D is unclear. Germline CDR1 SGHRS, CDR2 YFSETQ. V dropped 4 bases and J dropped 2 bases, with 16 bases sitting between them. CDR3 size: 15 residues. CDR3 DNA sequence: TGCGCCAGCAGCGTACAACCTCTGGCAACCTACGAGCAGTACTTC. Protein product: CASSVQPLATYEQYF.

The sample holds one count of this clonotype. This rearrangement joins TRBV29-1 to TRBJ2-7, with 8 bases identical to TRBD2. The CDR3 is made up of 13 amino acids. Trimming took 4 bases from V and 3 from J; bases not matched to a gene: 5. Germline V gene data show CDR1 as SQVTM and CDR2 as ANQGSEA. The DNA of the CDR3 is TGCAGCGTTGCGAGCGGGAGAGGCTACGAGCAGTACTTC. Protein product: CSVASGRGYEQYF.

This chain joins TRBV13 and TRBJ2-1, with 9 bases aligning to TRBD2. Germline CDR1 and CDR2: PRHDT and FYEKMQ (reference sequence). There are 16 residues in the CDR3. Trimming cost V 3 bases and J 5 bases; bases outside gene matches: 8. CDR3 sequence reads: CASSFKGLAIHNEQFF. As DNA, the CDR3 is TGTGCCAGCAGCTTCAAGGGACTAGCCATCCACAATGAGCAGTTCTTC.

The chain recombines TRBV4-1 with TRBJ2-3; D call uncertain. The germline CDR1 and CDR2 sequences are MGHRA and YSYEKL. The CDR3 totals 18 residues. Trimming removed 4 bases at V and 2 bases at J, with 22 bases between. In DNA form, the CDR3 reads TGCGCCAGCAGCCTGGTCGGCCGTACGGAGATAGCCACAGATACGCAGTATTTT. Translating it yields CASSLVGRTEIATDTQYF.

The rearrangement joins TRBV7-9 to TRBJ2-7; D not certain. This CDR3 has 13 residues. The V end was cut by 5 bases, the J end by 2 bases, with 10 bases between. The germline V gene encodes CDR1 SEHNR and CDR2 FQNEAQ (reference sequence). The CDR3 spells CASSPDAAYEQYF. CDR3 nucleotide sequence: TGTGCCAGCAGCCCCGATGCCGCCTACGAGCAGTACTTC.

This chain joins TRBV5-1 and TRBJ2-7, with 8 positions matching TRBD1. The CDR3 length is 15 residues. V was pared by 2 bases and J by 3 bases, with 7 bases of the junction left unmatched. Germline V lookup: CDR1 SGHRS, CDR2 YFSETQ. The CDR3 sequence is CASSLTGGSSYEQYF. The CDR3 region has the DNA TGCGCCAGCAGCTTAACAGGGGGAAGTAGCTACGAGCAGTACTTC.

This clonotype was observed a handful of times. The rearrangement joins TRBV29-1 to TRBJ1-2; D is unclear. V was cut by 3 bases and J by 8 bases, with 19 bases left in between. Germline values: CDR1 SQVTM, CDR2 ANQGSEA. The CDR3 sequence is 14 residues long. The CDR3 loop is CSVETLYGPRGYTF. In DNA, the CDR3 is TGCAGCGTTGAGACCTTATACGGGCCGCGGGGCTACACCTTC.

J is TRBJ1-5 and V is TRBV6-5, with a weak D call TRBD1 (6 bases). Deletions cut 5 bases from V and 8 bases from J, with 16 bases between. CDR3 length: 14 amino acids. Germline CDR1 reads MNHEY; CDR2 reads SVGAGI. The CDR3 sequence: CASSTGGPREPQHF. CDR3 bases: TGTGCCAGCAGTACCGGGGGCCCGAGAGAGCCCCAGCATTTT.

V and J are TRBV27 and TRBJ2-1; 14 positions agree with TRBD2. The V gene's germline CDR1 is MNHEY and CDR2 SMNVEV (reference sequence). Losses at the gene ends were 3 bases for V and 7 bases for J; bases not matched to a gene: 5. The CDR3 loop spans 16 amino acids. The CDR3 nucleotides read TGTGCCAGCAGTTTGAAGACTAGCGGGGGGGATAATGAGCAGTTCTTC. It translates to CASSLKTSGGDNEQFF.

This clonotype was counted between two and nine times. The gene calls are TRBV12-3 or TRBV12-4 and TRBJ1-2; D might be TRBD1 (5 bases). The ends were cut back, 2 bases at V and 4 bases at J, with 14 bases in the middle. The CDR3 is 15 residues long. The CDR3 reads CASSLRVRDAYGYTF. DNA for the CDR3: TGTGCCAGCAGTTTAAGAGTCAGGGACGCCTATGGCTACACCTTC.

The chain has TRBV7-2 and TRBJ2-7; D is perhaps TRBD2 (5 bases). V lost 0 bases and J 2 bases, leaving 11 bases between the germline ends. The CDR3 extends over 15 amino acids. Germline assignment: CDR1 SGHTA and CDR2 FQGNSA. The CDR3 protein is CASSLAAGETYEQYF. In DNA form, the CDR3 reads TGTGCCAGCAGCTTAGCTGCTGGGGAGACCTACGAGCAGTACTTC.

The rearrangement joins TRBV11-1 to TRBJ2-7; no clear D gene. This CDR3 has 12 amino acids. Germline-derived CDR1 and CDR2 are SGHAT and FQDESV (reference sequence). Deletions cut 4 bases from V and 5 bases from J, with 9 bases between. CDR3 in DNA: TGTGCCAGCAGCTCCTGGTTGGACGAGCAGTACTTC. Translated: CASSSWLDEQYF.

The chain joins TRBV13 to TRBJ2-7; D possibly uses TRBD1 or TRBD2 (5 bases each). The CDR3 is made up of 15 amino acids. Germline CDR1 reads PRHDT; CDR2 reads FYEKMQ (reference sequence). The V end lost 2 bases, the J end lost 1 base, and 12 bases lay between the germline ends. The CDR3 region is CASSLSPGRSYEQYF. Written as DNA, the CDR3 is TGTGCCAGCAGCTTATCCCCAGGGAGATCCTACGAGCAGTACTTC.

This chain uses TRBV18 with TRBJ1-2; 10 nucleotides line up with TRBD1. Losses at the gene ends were 4 bases for V and 8 bases for J; bases not matched to a gene: 10. Germline V gene sequence: CDR1 KGHSH, CDR2 LQKENI. The CDR3 is 15 amino acids. CDR3 region: CASSLRDRGMEGYTF. CDR3 bases: TGTGCCAGCTCACTCCGGGACAGGGGAATGGAGGGCTACACCTTC.

CDR3 amino acids: CASSKPRVGGETQYF. The CDR3 DNA reads TGTGCCAGCAGCAAACCCAGGGTCGGGGGAGAGACCCAGTACTTC. V is TRBV21-1 and J is TRBJ2-5; TRBD1 is the table's D call, not checked against the DNA. TRBV21-1 is noted as a pseudogene. The CDR3 has 15 amino acids.

V gene TRBV15 combines with J gene TRBJ1-4; possibly TRBD1 for D (5 bases). The CDR3 sequence is 17 residues long. Trimming shortened V by 7 bases and J by 8 bases, and 26 bases separated the two germline ends. Per germline, CDR1 LNHNV and CDR2 YYDKDF (reference sequence). CDR3 sequence reads: CATMEQGYHPGREKLFF. As DNA, the CDR3 is TGTGCCACCATGGAGCAGGGCTATCACCCAGGTCGAGAAAAACTGTTTTTT.